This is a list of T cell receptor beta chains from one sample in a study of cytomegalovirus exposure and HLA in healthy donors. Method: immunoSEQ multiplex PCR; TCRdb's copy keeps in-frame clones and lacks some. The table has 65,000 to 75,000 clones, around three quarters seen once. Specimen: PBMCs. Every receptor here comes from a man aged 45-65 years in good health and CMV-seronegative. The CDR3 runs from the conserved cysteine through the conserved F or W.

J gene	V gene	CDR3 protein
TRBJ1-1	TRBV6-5	CASRRQLNMNTEAFF
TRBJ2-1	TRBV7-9	CASSLEAGKGNEQFF
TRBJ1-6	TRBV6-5	CASSYSGGFNSPLHF
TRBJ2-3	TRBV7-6	CASSSRLAGGTDTQYF
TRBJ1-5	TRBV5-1	CASREGSGNQPQHF
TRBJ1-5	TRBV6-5	CAISYPRLYQPQHF
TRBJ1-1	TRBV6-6	CASSGQGAAEAFF
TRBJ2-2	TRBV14	CASSQDVGRPGELFF
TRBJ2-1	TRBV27	CASSLSEGNEQFF
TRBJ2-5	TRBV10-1	CASSDFYRGGTQYF
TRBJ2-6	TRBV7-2	CASSAPVAGANVLTF
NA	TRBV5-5	CASSLAPSESYEQYF
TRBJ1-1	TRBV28	CASSPVAGMNTEAFF
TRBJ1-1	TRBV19	CASSTRTGGFTEAFF
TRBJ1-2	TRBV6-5	CASRFDRGGNYGYTF
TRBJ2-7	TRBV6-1	CASSGLKQGAGEQYF
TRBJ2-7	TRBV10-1	CASSSSGITYEQYF
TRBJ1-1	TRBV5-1	CASSSQGGNTEAFF
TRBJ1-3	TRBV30	CAWRTTGRSGNTIYF
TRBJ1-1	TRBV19	CASSIRPYTEAFF
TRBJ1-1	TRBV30	CAWRGTGAKVAEAFF
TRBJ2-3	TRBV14	CASSQYKTGSGRPRDTQYF
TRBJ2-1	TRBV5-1	CASSLTSSTYNEQFF
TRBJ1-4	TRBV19	CASSIVTGGGREKLFF
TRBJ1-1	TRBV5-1	CASSPYRGNTEAFF
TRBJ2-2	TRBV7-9	CAVYVAGIGELFF
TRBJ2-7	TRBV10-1	CASSGTSFNEQYF
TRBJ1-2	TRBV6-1	CASSEARGPKGGYTF
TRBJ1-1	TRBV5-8	CASSRRDRAEAFF
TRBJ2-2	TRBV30	CAWSVIISGNTGELFF
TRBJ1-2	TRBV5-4	CASSLSVGANYGYTF
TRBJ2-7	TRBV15	CATSRKRNDEQYF
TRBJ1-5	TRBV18	CASSAHSGGQPQHF
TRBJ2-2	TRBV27	CASSLGAGTGELFF
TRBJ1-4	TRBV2	CASSRTVATNEKLFF
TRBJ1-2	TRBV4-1	CASSPHTGTGADGYTF
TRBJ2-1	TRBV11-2	CASSYQGSSYNEQFF
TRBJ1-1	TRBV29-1	CSFSVNTEAFF
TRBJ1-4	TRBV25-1	CASRGTGNEKLFF
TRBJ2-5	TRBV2	CASSGEFGETQYF
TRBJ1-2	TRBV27	CASSFGRAYGYTF
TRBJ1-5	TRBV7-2	CASSTQGSNQPQHF
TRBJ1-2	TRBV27	CASSSTGKLVLF
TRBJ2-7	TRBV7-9	CASSRPPGELYEQYF
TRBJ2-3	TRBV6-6	CASSYTRQGAADTQYF
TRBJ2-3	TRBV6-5	CASSSLAGGSTDTQYF
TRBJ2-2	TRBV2	CASSATGGNTGELFF
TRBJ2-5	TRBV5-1	CASSFGDRGLGETQYF
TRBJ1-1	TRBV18	CASSPARDTEAFF
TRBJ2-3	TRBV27	CASSLSPAGGTDTQYF
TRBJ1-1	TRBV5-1	CASSLGTELAFF
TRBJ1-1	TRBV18	CASSAGTGFIEAFF
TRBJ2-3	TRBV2	CASSDSRSTDTQYF